What follows is one TCR beta chain and its context. The data were obtained in a study of blood T cell repertoires in COVID-19. In the study overall: Samples of COVID-19 (acute and convalescent) were obtained from the United States, Italy and Spain.

Profiling relied on immunoSEQ multiplex PCR, and the TCRdb table lists in-frame clones only, not all of them. This table holds more than 250,000 clones, 88% found once. The clonotype was recovered from a human donor in a cohort sampled during active COVID-19. The sequencing sample was made of peripheral blood.

The CDR3 bases are TGTGCCAGCAGGCCTCAGGGGGGACAGATAAAGGGGTTTTTT. Translating gives CASRPQGGQIKGFF. The V gene is TRBV28, the J gene TRBJ1-4, with 7 bases lining up with TRBD1. V gave up 6 bases and J gave up 16 bases; unmatched junction bases: 17. The CDR3 has 14 residues. Germline V gene data show CDR1 as MDHEN and CDR2 as SYDVKM.